These 9 T cell receptor beta chains share one sample of origin, sequenced in a study of blood T cell repertoires in COVID-19. TCRdb's table, derived via immunoSEQ multiplex PCR, lists solely in-frame clones and lacks some. This table holds around 430,000 clones, about 91% found once. Sequencing was performed on peripheral blood. These receptors were obtained from a woman in her fifties or sixties with COVID-19, enrolled during active disease.

The chain is built from TRBV19 and TRBJ1-2, with 9 bases fitting TRBD1. Germline CDR1 is LNHDA and CDR2 is SQIVND (reference sequence). The junction had 7 bases not matched to a gene; V was cut back by 7 bases and J by 7 bases. The CDR3 has 13 amino acids. CDR3 loop: CASKPGQGFGYTF. The CDR3, as DNA: TGTGCCAGTAAACCGGGACAGGGTTTTGGCTACACCTTC.

The chain recombines TRBV6-5 with TRBJ1-3; D ambiguous. There are 12 residues in the CDR3. Trimming cost V 6 bases and J 4 bases, with 7 bases left between them. Germline V gene sequence: CDR1 MNHEY, CDR2 SVGAGI. The CDR3 sequence: CASRGSGNTIYF. The CDR3 DNA reads as TGTGCCAGCAGGGGCTCAGGAAACACCATATATTTT.

V usage is TRBV5-5 and J usage is TRBJ2-6; 9 nucleotides line up with TRBD1. The CDR3 is 18 residues long. Losses at the gene ends were 3 bases for V and 2 bases for J; bases not matched to a gene: 9. CDR1 and CDR2 (germline): SGHKS, YYEKEE (reference sequence). CDR3 sequence (DNA): TGTGCCAGCAGCTATAACAGGGGGCCTCCGACTGGGGCCAACGTCCTGACTTTC. It encodes CASSYNRGPPTGANVLTF.

The chain joins TRBV6-1 to TRBJ1-2; 7 bases align to TRBD1. The CDR3 covers 16 residues. From germline, CDR1 is MNHNS and CDR2 SASEGT. The J segment lost 4 bases and the V segment lost 0 bases, leaving 8 bases of the junction unmatched. The CDR3 coding sequence is TGTGCCAGCAGTGAAGCCTCCAGGGGGATGAGCTATGGCTACACCTTC. As protein: CASSEASRGMSYGYTF.

In regard to this clone: The same CDR3 also results from other DNA sequences found in this sample. The chain has TRBV7-3 and TRBJ1-1; no firm D call. CDR1 SGHTA and CDR2 FQGTGA come from the germline V gene. V lost 3 bases to trimming and J lost 1 base, with 6 bases between them. CDR3 size: 13 residues. The CDR3 loop is CASSFGRNTEAFF. The CDR3 DNA follows: TGTGCCAGCAGCTTCGGGAGGAACACTGAAGCTTTCTTT.

The chain is built from TRBV2 and TRBJ2-1; TRBD2 aligns across 7 bases. The CDR3 is 13 amino acids. V was clipped by 7 bases and J by 10 bases; unmatched bases: 10. Germline lookup yields CDR1 SNHLY and CDR2 FYNNEI. Here the CDR3 DNA reads TGTGCCAGCACCCCGACTAGCCGTCTGGAGCAGTTCTTC. Protein sequence: CASTPTSRLEQFF.

This clone was counted a few times. The chain links TRBV6-6 to TRBJ1-1; D gene unclear. V shed 6 bases and J shed 5 bases, with 22 bases lying between them. CDR3 length equals 16 residues. Per the germline V gene, CDR1 is MNHNY and CDR2 is SVGAGI (reference sequence). The CDR3 DNA sequence: TGTGCCAGCAGCCTTGGGCCGTATCTCGAGGGAACTGAAGCTTTCTTT. Translated, it gives CASSLGPYLEGTEAFF.

V usage is TRBV6-1 and J usage is TRBJ2-1; possibly TRBD2 for D (6 bases). Germline CDR1 is MNHNS and CDR2 is SASEGT. This CDR3 contains 15 residues. Trimming took 2 bases from V and 6 from J, leaving 14 bases between them. The CDR3 bases are TGTGCCAGCAGTGAATTGTGGCGGGGCGGCAATGAGCAGTTCTTC. This sequence encodes CASSELWRGGNEQFF.

The chain employs TRBV7-8 and TRBJ2-7; 8 bases fit TRBD1. This CDR3 has 15 residues. Trimming removed 3 bases from V and 0 bases from J; junction bases left unmatched: 4. Germline loops: CDR1 SGHVS, CDR2 FQNEAQ. CDR3 bases: TGTGCCAGCAGCTTCGGGACAGGCAGCTCCTACGAGCAGTACTTC. Translated: CASSFGTGSSYEQYF.